These 16 T cell receptor beta chains were all obtained from the same sample, sequenced in a study of OX40 agonist ivuxolimab in advanced cancers. TCRdb keeps only in-frame clones here, not all; method: immunoSEQ multiplex PCR. The sample records over 55,000 clones, 90% to 95% being singletons. Sequenced material: CD4+ or CD8+ T cells sorted from blood, taken in a trial of the OX40 agonist ivuxolimab. All receptors derive from an adult with an advanced solid tumor such as melanoma, head and neck, liver or kidney cancer.

The chain couples TRBV19 to TRBJ1-2; D is unclear. The germline V gene has CDR1 LNHDA and CDR2 SQIVND (reference sequence). The CDR3 is 15 amino acids. V lost 7 bases, J lost 7 bases, and 22 bases lay in between. CDR3 loop: CASTLRPPGAVGYTF. CDR3 DNA: TGTGCCAGTACTCTCAGGCCTCCGGGCGCTGTTGGCTACACCTTC.

This chain joins TRBV7-9 and TRBJ2-7; D remains ambiguous. From germline, CDR1 is SEHNR and CDR2 FQNEAQ (reference sequence). V dropped 0 bases and J dropped 2 bases, with 8 bases sitting between them. The CDR3 has 14 amino acids. The CDR3 DNA reads as TGTGCCAGCAGCTTAGCGGGGATAGCCTACGAGCAGTACTTC. Its translation: CASSLAGIAYEQYF.

This chain links TRBV4-1 with TRBJ1-1; no clear D gene. The V and J ends lost 0 bases and 2 bases respectively, with 10 bases between them. The germline V gene encodes CDR1 MGHRA and CDR2 YSYEKL. This CDR3 has 15 residues. The CDR3 nucleotides are TGCGCCAGCAGCCAAGATGGGCAGGCCAACACTGAAGCTTTCTTT. Its protein product is CASSQDGQANTEAFF.

This clone was detected once. This sequence joins TRBV27 and TRBJ2-6; D possibly matches TRBD1 or TRBD2 (5 bases each). Germline assignment: CDR1 MNHEY and CDR2 SMNVEV (reference sequence). Trimming removed 7 bases at V and 2 bases at J, with 12 bases between. This CDR3 has 15 residues. This CDR3 is CASNRGDAGANVLTF. The CDR3, as DNA: TGTGCCAGCAACAGAGGGGATGCTGGGGCCAACGTCCTGACTTTC.

In its sample, this clone was seen once. This chain uses TRBV7-9 with TRBJ2-1; 7 bases align to TRBD2. Per the germline V gene, CDR1 is SEHNR and CDR2 is FQNEAQ (reference sequence). V shed 6 bases, J shed 8 bases, and the junction held 7 bases outside the gene matches. This CDR3 has 13 residues. DNA for the CDR3: TGTGCCAGCAGTCTGGGAGGGCAGGATGAGCAGTTCTTC. As protein: CASSLGGQDEQFF.

The rearrangement uses TRBV19 and TRBJ2-7, with 7 nucleotides matching TRBD1. J gave up 2 bases and V 4 bases, and 8 bases lay outside the gene matches. This CDR3 spans 15 amino acids. Per the germline V gene, CDR1 is LNHDA and CDR2 is SQIVND (reference sequence). The CDR3 sequence is CASSSGTDLPYEQYF. The CDR3 DNA follows: TGTGCCAGTAGTAGTGGGACAGATCTTCCCTACGAGCAGTACTTC.

CDR3 bases: TGCGCCAGCAGCTTGAGTTACGAGCAGTTCTTC. Protein product: CASSLSYEQFF. This sequence joins TRBV5-1 and TRBJ2-1; D unresolved. V shed 1 base and J shed 10 bases, with 6 bases lying between them. Germline V CDR1 and CDR2: SGHRS, YFSETQ. The CDR3 contains 11 residues.

This chain connects TRBV7-9 to TRBJ2-1, with D possibly matching TRBD1 (5 bases). V lost 10 bases and J lost 3, with 10 bases in between. Germline loops: CDR1 SEHNR, CDR2 FQNEAQ (reference sequence). This CDR3 is 12 amino acids long. The CDR3 spells CATTESYNEQFF. Here the CDR3 DNA reads TGTGCCACGACAGAAAGCTACAATGAGCAGTTCTTC.

The rearrangement joins TRBV7-6 to TRBJ2-7, with D perhaps matching TRBD1 (6 bases). CDR1 and CDR2 (germline): SGHVS, FNYEAQ. The CDR3 extends over 13 amino acids. Trimming left V 2 bases short and J 2 bases short, with 7 bases between. The CDR3 loop reads CASSLWDTYEQYF. DNA for the CDR3: TGTGCCAGCAGCTTATGGGACACCTACGAGCAGTACTTC. The full variable domain, in which reference TRBV7-6 and TRBJ2-7 provide the parts outside the CDR3, is GAGVSQSPRYKVTKRGQDVALRCDPISGHVSLYWYRQALGQGPEFLTYFNYEAQQDKSGLPNDRFSAERPEGSISTLTIQRTEQRDSAMYRCASSLWDTYEQYFGPGTRLTVT.

This clone showed up just a few times. The gene calls are TRBV19 and TRBJ1-1; weak D call: TRBD1 (6 bases). The CDR3 is made up of 13 amino acids. The germline V gene has CDR1 LNHDA and CDR2 SQIVND (reference sequence). The ends were cut back, 6 bases at V and 4 bases at J, with 12 bases in the middle. The CDR3 here is CASRNSGATEAFF. CDR3 in DNA: TGTGCCAGTAGAAACTCAGGGGCCACTGAAGCTTTCTTT.

The V and J genes are TRBV6-5 and TRBJ2-7, with D perhaps TRBD2 (5 bases). V lost 8 bases and J 3 bases, leaving 17 bases between the germline ends. CDR1 is MNHEY and CDR2 is SVGAGI in the germline V gene. This CDR3 contains 14 residues. The CDR3 protein is CASSVEGAHYEQYF. The CDR3 region has the DNA TGTGCCAGCTCCGTCGAGGGAGCCCACTACGAGCAGTACTTC.

The rearrangement joins TRBV7-2 to TRBJ1-6, with D perhaps TRBD1 (5 bases). CDR1 and CDR2 (germline): SGHTA, FQGNSA. This CDR3 contains 16 residues. Trimming shortened V by 4 bases and J by 9 bases, and 19 bases separated the two germline ends. The CDR3 sequence: CASSSRDRSVSSPLHF. Written as DNA, the CDR3 is TGTGCCAGCAGCTCCAGGGACCGAAGCGTTTCTTCACCCCTCCACTTT.

The rearrangement joins TRBV6-5 to TRBJ1-1, with D hard to call. Germline CDR1 reads MNHEY; CDR2 reads SVGAGI. The CDR3 loop spans 12 amino acids. V lost 4 bases and J 3 bases, leaving 6 bases between the germline ends. The chain's CDR3 is CASSSPYTEAFF. Here the CDR3 DNA reads TGTGCCAGCAGTTCCCCGTACACTGAAGCTTTCTTT.

J is TRBJ2-1 and V is TRBV7-9, with unresolved D. V shed 1 base and J shed 3 bases, with 4 bases lying between them. The CDR3 covers 13 residues. Germline V gene sequence: CDR1 SEHNR, CDR2 FQNEAQ (reference sequence). CDR3 loop: CASSLEDYNEQFF. The CDR3 nucleotides read TGTGCCAGCAGCTTAGAAGACTACAATGAGCAGTTCTTC.

This rearrangement joins TRBV28 to TRBJ2-7; the D gene is possibly TRBD2 (6 bases). With 2 bases removed from V and 3 bases from J, the gap between germline ends came to 11 bases. Germline V gene data show CDR1 as MDHEN and CDR2 as SYDVKM. The CDR3 consists of 14 residues. The CDR3 protein is CASSLRDSIYEQYF. CDR3 DNA sequence: TGTGCCAGCAGTTTAAGGGACTCCATCTACGAGCAGTACTTC.

The V and J genes are TRBV2 and TRBJ2-3, with TRBD1 matching over 7 bases. The germline gives CDR1 SNHLY, CDR2 FYNNEI. Unmatched junction bases numbered 7, after V lost 1 base and J lost 3 bases. The CDR3 has 16 amino acids. The CDR3 nucleotides are TGTGCCAGCAGTGAAGGGGGGACAGTCGGGACAGATACGCAGTATTTT. Protein: CASSEGGTVGTDTQYF. The variable domain in full, with the rest retrieved from reference TRBV2 and TRBJ2-3, is EPEVTQTPSHQVTQMGQEVILRCVPISNHLYFYWYRQILGQKVEFLVSFYNNEISEKSEIFDDQFSVERPDGSNFTLKIRSTKLEDSAMYFCASSEGGTVGTDTQYFGPGTRLTVL.